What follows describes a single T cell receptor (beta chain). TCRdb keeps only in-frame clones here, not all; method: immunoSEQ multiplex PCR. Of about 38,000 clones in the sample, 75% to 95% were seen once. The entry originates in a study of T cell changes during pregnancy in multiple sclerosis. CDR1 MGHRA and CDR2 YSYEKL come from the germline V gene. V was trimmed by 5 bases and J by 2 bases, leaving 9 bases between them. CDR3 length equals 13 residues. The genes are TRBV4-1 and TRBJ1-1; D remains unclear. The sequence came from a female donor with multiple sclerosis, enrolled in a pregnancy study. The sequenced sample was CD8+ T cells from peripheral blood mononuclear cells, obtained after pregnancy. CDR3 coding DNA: TGCGCCAGCAGCTTACCAGGAAACACTGAAGCTTTCTTT. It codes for CASSLPGNTEAFF.